This T cell receptor beta chain comes out of a study of neurological immune-mediated disorders. TCRdb re-called the 5' RACE reads through MiXCR, storing one row per CDR3 protein. The sample contains around 79,000 distinct CDR3 sequences, less than 15% of which appear only once. Deletions cut 4 bases from V and 0 bases from J, with 22 bases between. The CDR3 has 19 residues. Looked up from germline, CDR1 is SGHRS and CDR2 is YFSETQ. Many counts were recorded for this clonotype. The receptor was derived from a woman between 45 and 60 years old in good health. The chain has TRBV5-1 and TRBJ2-2; no clear D gene. Sequencing input: PBMCs. CDR3 sequence: CASSTLELARGANTGELFF. The CDR3 DNA sequence: TGCGCCAGCAGCACTCTAGAACTCGCTCGTGGGGCGAACACCGGGGAGCTGTTTTTT.